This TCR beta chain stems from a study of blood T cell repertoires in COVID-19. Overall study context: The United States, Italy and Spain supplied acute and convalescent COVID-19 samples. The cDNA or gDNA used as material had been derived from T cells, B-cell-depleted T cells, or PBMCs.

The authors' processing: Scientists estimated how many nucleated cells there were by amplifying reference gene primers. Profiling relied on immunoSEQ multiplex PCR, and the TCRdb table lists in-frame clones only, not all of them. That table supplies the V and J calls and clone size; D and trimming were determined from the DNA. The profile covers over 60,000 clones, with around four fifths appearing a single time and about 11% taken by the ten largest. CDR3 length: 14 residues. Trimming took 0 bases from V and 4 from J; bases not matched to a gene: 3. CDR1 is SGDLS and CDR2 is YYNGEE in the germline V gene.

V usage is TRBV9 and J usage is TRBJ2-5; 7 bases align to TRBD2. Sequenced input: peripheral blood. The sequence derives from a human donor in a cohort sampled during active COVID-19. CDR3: CASSVELAGETQYF. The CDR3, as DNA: TGTGCCAGCAGCGTAGAGTTAGCGGGAGAGACCCAGTACTTC.